This TCR beta chain was identified in a study of OX40 agonist ivuxolimab in advanced cancers. With respect to the entire study: The costimulatory receptor OX40 (CD134) was targeted by ivuxolimab, a fully human IgG2 agonistic monoclonal antibody. Patients were allowed to have had prior anti-PD-1, anti-PD-L1 or anti-CTLA-4 therapy, and around 40% of the dose-escalation patients had previously received checkpoint inhibitors. In the dose-escalation cohort, approximately 83% of patients were male, and the mean age was approximately 60 years with a range of roughly 23 to 79. Intravenous ivuxolimab was administered to patients every 2 weeks at six dose levels: 0.01, 0.1, 0.3, 1.5, 3 and 10 mg/kg. Among the roughly 52 dose-escalation patients, about 20 had hepatocellular carcinoma, approximately 15 melanoma, 9 renal cell carcinoma and 9 head and neck cancer. Partial responses occurred in three dose-escalation patients, of whom one had hepatocellular carcinoma and two had cutaneous melanoma. Peripheral TCRbeta sequencing was intended to test whether TCR sequence diversity was altered and clonal T-cell expansion was caused by ivuxolimab. The paper reports the monotherapy dose-escalation portion (N of about 50 patients) of the phase I ivuxolimab trial. General findings and caveats noted by the study authors: Low levels of normalized T-cell clonal expansion were also seen in some patients who did not respond. In the 0.1-3.0 mg/kg groups, partial responders had among the lowest normalized peripheral clonal expansion, particularly in CD8+ T cells. After ivuxolimab, expanded clones were on average more numerous among CD8+ T cells than among CD4+ T cells. The antigen specificity of the clonally expanded peripheral T cells was not determined. At doses from 0.1 to 3.0 mg/kg, clonal expansion was seen in both CD4+ and CD8+ blood T cells between baseline and week 6.

Genomic DNA was isolated from the sorted cells so that the TCRbeta CDR3 region could be sequenced. TCRbeta CDR3 regions were sequenced using the immunoSEQ Assay. Here the immuneACCESS table is served through TCRdb, limited to in-frame sequences with V and J called. Missing clones are a known gap in these copies; in checked studies unresolved V genes cover under half, and the rest lacks a known reason. In all, the sample holds about 88,000 clones, and approximately 90% of those were seen once. The ten largest clones add up to around 1.6% of the sample. With regard to this clone: What this receptor recognizes is not known. No clone much larger than this one lies a single base away; base qualities are absent.

Patients with a history of autoimmune disease or receiving systemic immunosuppression were excluded from the trial. Peripheral blood for TCR sequencing was collected from all dose cohorts at baseline, on cycle 4 day 1, and on cycle 7 day 1. Samples were obtained from an open-label, multicenter, first-in-human phase I dose-escalation trial of ivuxolimab. Adults with locally advanced or metastatic melanoma, renal cell, hepatocellular, or head and neck squamous cell carcinoma were enrolled in the trial. CD4+ and CD8+ T cells were sorted separately from peripheral blood before TCR sequencing. The junction shows trimming of 3 bases on V and 2 bases on J, plus 16 bases between the germline ends. Taken from cysteine to phenylalanine, the CDR3 has 16 residues. The CDR3 DNA has 48 bases and is translated from base 1.

This TCR came from an adult with an advanced solid tumor such as melanoma, head and neck, liver or kidney cancer. Sequenced material: CD4+ or CD8+ T cells sorted from blood, taken in a trial of the OX40 agonist ivuxolimab. The rearranged segments are TRBV23-1 and TRBJ1-2, and TRBD1 may be the D gene, going by 5 matching bases. TRBV23-1 is designated an ORF whose function remains uncertain. The DNA sequence is given as TGCGCCAGCAGTCATTCAGAGCCCAGGGAGAACTATGGCTACACCTTC. It translates to CASSHSEPRENYGYTF.